This entry lists 10 T cell receptor beta chains sequenced from one sample in a study of cytomegalovirus exposure and HLA in healthy donors. In the PCR, 60 Vbeta and 13 Jbeta primers were used. Produced via immunoSEQ multiplex PCR; TCRdb's table is partial and in-frame only. In the table there are 150,000 to 200,000 clones, roughly 80% of which are singletons. Sequenced sample: PBMCs. Receptor source: a human donor in good health.

V gene TRBV6-1 combines with J gene TRBJ1-2; D gene unclear. Trimming removed 2 bases from V and 6 bases from J, with 7 bases in between. The CDR3 sequence is 12 residues long. Germline V gene sequence: CDR1 MNHNS, CDR2 SASEGT. DNA of the CDR3: TGTGCCAGCAGTGAAAACAGTGATGGCTACACCTTC. It yields the protein CASSENSDGYTF.

The chain employs TRBV2 and TRBJ2-7; D call uncertain. CDR3 size: 14 residues. V lost 2 bases and J 1 base, leaving 9 bases between the germline ends. The germline V gene encodes CDR1 SNHLY and CDR2 FYNNEI. The CDR3 sequence is CASSESQESYEQYF. CDR3 DNA: TGTGCCAGCAGTGAATCCCAGGAATCCTACGAGCAGTACTTC.

This rearrangement joins TRBV7-7 to TRBJ2-5; 8 bases match TRBD1. CDR3 length: 14 residues. Unmatched junction bases numbered 0, after V lost 1 base and J lost 2 bases. CDR1 and CDR2 from the germline V gene are SSHAT and FNYEAQ (reference sequence). CDR3 DNA sequence: TGTGCCAGCAGCTTAGACAGGGGGCAAGAGACCCAGTACTTC. It codes for CASSLDRGQETQYF. Supplemented by reference TRBV7-7 and TRBJ2-5, the full variable domain reads GAGVSQSPRYKVTKRGQDVTLRCDPISSHATLYWYQQALGQGPEFLTYFNYEAQPDKSGLPSDRFSAERPEGSISTLTIQRTEQRDSAMYRCASSLDRGQETQYFGPGTRLLVL.

The chain joins TRBV6-5 to TRBJ1-2, with 7 nucleotides matching TRBD1. This CDR3 has 13 amino acids. From germline, CDR1 is MNHEY and CDR2 SVGAGI. Trimming at V came to 4 bases and at J to 8 bases, leaving 7 bases not matched to a gene. The DNA for the CDR3 is TGTGCCAGCAGTTCCAGACAGGGTGGAGGCTACACCTTC. It codes for CASSSRQGGGYTF.

This clone was counted a single time. The chain employs TRBV11-3 and TRBJ1-1; TRBD1 might be the D (5 bases). Germline V gives CDR1 SGHNT, CDR2 YENEEA. Trimming took 2 bases from V and 1 from J, leaving 8 bases between them. There are 14 residues in the CDR3. CDR3 residues: CASSLSGPNTEAFF. The CDR3 nucleotides are TGTGCCAGCAGCTTATCAGGGCCGAACACTGAAGCTTTCTTT.

The V gene is TRBV5-1, the J gene TRBJ2-5, with 8 nucleotides matching TRBD2. The V segment lost 0 bases and the J segment 9 bases; nucleotides outside the gene matches: 10. CDR3 length equals 15 residues. CDR1 SGHRS and CDR2 YFSETQ come from the germline V gene. CDR3 sequence (DNA): TGCGCCAGCAGCTTGGGGGGACTAGTGCCATGGGCCCAGTACTTC. Protein: CASSLGGLVPWAQYF.

V usage is TRBV28 and J usage is TRBJ2-1; TRBD1 might be the D (5 bases). Germline assignment: CDR1 MDHEN and CDR2 SYDVKM. This CDR3 region has 15 residues. V was shortened by 2 bases and J by 0 bases, with 8 bases between the two germline ends. The CDR3, as DNA: TGTGCCAGCAGTTTAGACAGTAACTCCTACAATGAGCAGTTCTTC. Translating gives CASSLDSNSYNEQFF.

This clone was detected a few times. The gene calls are TRBV19 and TRBJ1-5, with 8 bases matching TRBD1. There are 13 residues in the CDR3. The ends lost 5 bases at V and 6 bases at J; junction bases unmatched: 3. Germline loops: CDR1 LNHDA, CDR2 SQIVND (reference sequence). The CDR3 DNA is TGTGCCAGTAGTGACAGGGGAGGTCAGCCCCAGCATTTT. This encodes CASSDRGGQPQHF.

The chain carries TRBV25-1 and TRBJ1-1; D gene uncertain. V lost 5 bases and J 1 base, leaving 5 bases between the germline ends. The CDR3 length is 12 residues. Per germline, CDR1 MGHDK and CDR2 SYGVNS. DNA for the CDR3: TGTGCCAGCAGTCCGGGGAACACTGAAGCTTTCTTT. Residues: CASSPGNTEAFF.

This clone was found a few times. This rearrangement joins TRBV9 to TRBJ2-3, with 12 bases aligning to TRBD2. The germline gives CDR1 SGDLS, CDR2 YYNGEE. Trimming took 2 bases from V and 2 from J; bases not matched to a gene: 3. The CDR3 sequence is 16 residues long. The CDR3 DNA reads as TGTGCCAGCAGCGTGAGACTAGCGGGGGCCACAGATACGCAGTATTTT. Residues: CASSVRLAGATDTQYF. Looking up the rest from reference TRBV9 and TRBJ2-3 gives the full variable domain: DSGVTQTPKHLITATGQRVTLRCSPRSGDLSVYWYQQSLDQGLQFLIQYYNGEERAKGNILERFSAQQFPDLHSELNLSSLELGDSALYFCASSVRLAGATDTQYFGPGTRLTVL.